The 24 T cell receptor beta chains below all came from one sample that was sequenced in a study of vaccination effects on CD4 cells after COVID-19. Sequencing was preceded by expansion of antigen-specific CD4+ T cells with viral peptide pools in the ViraFEST assay. Scientists isolated CD4+ T cells after a roughly 10-day culture period ended. Prior SARS-CoV-2 infection was absent in the vaccine recipients, as shown by negative nucleocapsid antibodies. Produced via immunoSEQ multiplex PCR; TCRdb's table is partial and in-frame only. Among under 45,000 clones listed, roughly two thirds were seen once. Antigens for these TCRs are unknown. Sequencing used CD4+ T cells from PBMCs cultured with HCoV-OC43 spike peptides, obtained before COVID-19 vaccination. Subset: HCoV-OC43 spike overlapping peptide pool stimulation. These receptor sequences come from a human donor who received a COVID-19 vaccine.

The DNA of the CDR3 is TGTGCCAGCAGCCCCATAGGAACAGATACGCAGTATTTT. Translated: CASSPIGTDTQYF. This chain uses TRBV12-3 or TRBV12-4 with TRBJ2-3; D gene unclear. The CDR3 covers 13 residues. V lost 6 bases and J 3 bases, leaving 10 bases between the germline ends.

The count of this clone is one. CDR3 in DNA: TGTGCCAGCAGCGTAGGGGGGTTTAGAGAGACCCAGTACTTC. Its protein product is CASSVGGFRETQYF. V usage is TRBV9 and J usage is TRBJ2-5; D may be TRBD1 or TRBD2 (5 bases each). This CDR3 has 14 amino acids. The V gene lost 0 bases and the J gene lost 4 bases, with 10 bases spanning the gap. Germline V gives CDR1 SGDLS, CDR2 YYNGEE.

The count of this clone is one. The chain has TRBV1 and TRBJ2-1; no check of the table's D call, TRBD2, against the DNA was made. TRBV1 is given as a pseudogene. The CDR3 loop spans 16 amino acids. In nucleotides, the CDR3 is TGCACCAGCAGCCGGAGCGGGAGGTGCCCCTACAATGAGCAGTTCTTC. Translation: CTSSRSGRCPYNEQFF.

The rearrangement uses TRBV2 and TRBJ2-3, with D tentatively TRBD2 (6 bases). V lost 3 bases and J 10 bases, leaving 11 bases between the germline ends. Germline-derived CDR1 and CDR2 are SNHLY and FYNNEI. The CDR3 sequence is 12 residues long. The CDR3 sequence: CASSEGREAQYF. The CDR3 DNA follows: TGTGCCAGCAGTGAGGGCAGGGAGGCGCAGTATTTT.

This clone was observed a few times. The V and J genes are TRBV29-1 and TRBJ1-2; 9 bases fit TRBD1. J gave up 8 bases and V 7 bases, and 8 bases lay outside the gene matches. Germline V gene data show CDR1 as SQVTM and CDR2 as ANQGSEA. The CDR3 is 12 amino acids. The CDR3 region is CSATGGGRGYTF. The CDR3 DNA follows: TGCAGCGCCACAGGGGGCGGGCGAGGCTACACCTTC. Supplemented by reference TRBV29-1 and TRBJ1-2, the full variable domain reads SAVISQKPSRDICQRGTSLTIQCQVDSQVTMMFWYRQQPGQSLTLIATANQGSEATYESGFVIDKFPISRPNLTFSTLTVSNMSPEDSSIYLCSATGGGRGYTFGSGTRLTVV.

The chain uses TRBV11-2 and TRBJ2-1, with a tentative D call TRBD1 (8 bases). The CDR3 totals 14 residues. Germline V gene data show CDR1 as SGHAT and CDR2 as FQNNGV. The V end lost 5 bases, the J end lost 10 bases, and 18 bases lay between the germline ends. CDR3: CASSPGDRRGEQFF. The DNA of the CDR3 is TGTGCCAGCAGCCCGGGGGACAGGCGGGGGGAGCAGTTCTTC. Filled out from reference TRBV11-2 and TRBJ2-1, the complete variable domain reads EAGVAQSPRYKIIEKRQSVAFWCNPISGHATLYWYQQILGQGPKLLIQFQNNGVVDDSQLPKDRFSAERLKGVDSTLKIQPAKLEDSAVYLCASSPGDRRGEQFFGPGTRLTVL.

This clone was counted between two and nine times. The chain is built from TRBV7-2 and TRBJ2-2; perhaps TRBD2 as D (6 bases). Trimming shortened V by 5 bases and J by 5 bases, and 15 bases separated the two germline ends. The CDR3 has 15 amino acids. CDR1 is SGHTA, CDR2 FQGNSA, per germline. This CDR3 is CASSPFQAGTGELFF. For the CDR3, the DNA is TGTGCCAGCAGCCCCTTCCAGGCGGGAACCGGGGAGCTGTTTTTT.

J is TRBJ2-3 and V is TRBV5-1; D unresolved. V lost 2 bases and J lost 6, with 13 bases in between. Germline lookup yields CDR1 SGHRS and CDR2 YFSETQ. CDR3 length equals 14 residues. The chain's CDR3 is CASSFMANTDTQYF. CDR3 nucleotides: TGCGCCAGCAGCTTTATGGCCAATACGGATACGCAGTATTTT.

CDR3 nucleotides: TGTGCCAGTAGTATAATACCAAGCTCCTACAATGAGCAGTTCTTC. Its translation is CASSIIPSSYNEQFF. The gene calls are TRBV19 and TRBJ2-1; no firm D call. Looked up from germline, CDR1 is LNHDA and CDR2 is SQIVND (reference sequence). V was cut by 2 bases and J by 0 bases, with 8 bases left in between. The length of the CDR3 is 15 residues.

The V call is TRBV3-1 (or the pseudogene TRBV3-2), the J call TRBJ1-4; D gene ambiguous. The germline CDR1 and CDR2 sequences are LGHDT and YNNKEL (reference sequence). The V end lost 0 bases, the J end lost 4 bases, and 9 bases lay between the germline ends. This CDR3 is built from 15 residues. The CDR3 sequence: CASSQDPGVNEKLFF. CDR3 coding DNA: TGTGCCAGCAGCCAAGATCCGGGTGTTAATGAAAAACTGTTTTTT.

This clone was observed many times. The rearrangement uses TRBV20-1 and TRBJ2-1; 7 nucleotides align to TRBD2. J gave up 5 bases and V 3 bases, and 7 bases lay outside the gene matches. CDR3 length: 14 residues. Germline CDR1 is DFQATT and CDR2 is SNEGSKA (reference sequence). CDR3 coding DNA: TGCAGTGCTAGTCCGGCTAGCGGAAACAATGAGCAGTTCTTC. This encodes CSASPASGNNEQFF.

The chain links TRBV18 to TRBJ2-5; weak D call: TRBD2 (6 bases). Trimming pared 1 base from V and 5 bases from J, leaving 11 bases between. Germline V CDR1 and CDR2: KGHSH, LQKENI. CDR3 size: 14 residues. The DNA for the CDR3 is TGTGCCAGCTCACCACTCGCGGGGTGGGAGACCCAGTACTTC. It yields the protein CASSPLAGWETQYF. Full variable domain (remainder filled in from reference TRBV18 and TRBJ2-5): NAGVMQNPRHLVRRRGQEARLRCSPMKGHSHVYWYRQLPEEGLKFMVYLQKENIIDESGMPKERFSAEFPKEGPSILRIQQVVRGDSAAYFCASSPLAGWETQYFGPGTRLLVL.

This rearrangement joins TRBV7-2 to TRBJ1-3, with a weak D call TRBD1 (6 bases). V was trimmed by 5 bases and J by 4 bases, leaving 15 bases between them. The CDR3 loop spans 15 amino acids. Per the germline V gene, CDR1 is SGHTA and CDR2 is FQGNSA. The CDR3 DNA is TGTGCCAGCAGCCTCACCGGGACAACCGGAAACACCATATATTTT. Translation gives CASSLTGTTGNTIYF.

The chain recombines TRBV18 with TRBJ1-4; 7 bases are shared with TRBD1. Germline assignment: CDR1 KGHSH and CDR2 LQKENI. The V segment lost 1 base and the J segment 6 bases; nucleotides outside the gene matches: 2. The CDR3 extends over 14 amino acids. DNA of the CDR3: TGTGCCAGCTCACCACGAGGGGGCTATGAAAAACTGTTTTTT. Translation: CASSPRGGYEKLFF.

This chain links TRBV10-3 with TRBJ2-3; the D is unclear. Trimming removed 11 bases at V and 2 bases at J, with 14 bases between. The germline V gene encodes CDR1 ENHRY and CDR2 SYGVKD. The CDR3 totals 13 residues. CDR3 region: CASNGPLTDTQYF. As DNA, the CDR3 is TGTGCCTCGAACGGACCTCTCACAGATACGCAGTATTTT.

This rearrangement joins TRBV6-1 to TRBJ2-7, with D unresolved. V was shortened by 3 bases and J by 3 bases, with 12 bases between the two germline ends. The CDR3 consists of 14 residues. In germline, CDR1 is MNHNS, CDR2 SASEGT. The CDR3 DNA sequence: TGTGCCAGCAGTGACGAGAGCAGGCACTACGAGCAGTACTTC. Translating it yields CASSDESRHYEQYF.

The CDR3 reads CASSFRGQGENTF. The CDR3, as DNA: TGTGCCAGCAGTTTTAGGGGACAGGGGGAGAACACCTTC. The J gene is TRBJ1-2, the V gene TRBV27; 11 bases align to TRBD1. CDR1 and CDR2 from the germline V gene are MNHEY and SMNVEV (reference sequence). The CDR3 has 13 amino acids. V lost 3 bases to trimming and J lost 12 bases; unmatched junction nucleotides: 6.

V and J are TRBV19 and TRBJ2-1, with D perhaps given as TRBD1 or TRBD2 (6 bases each). Germline V gene sequence: CDR1 LNHDA, CDR2 SQIVND (reference sequence). This CDR3 is 15 amino acids long. V lost 6 bases to trimming and J lost 8 bases, with 20 bases between them. The CDR3 loop is CASRGYWGAGYEQFF. CDR3 nucleotide sequence: TGTGCCAGTAGAGGTTACTGGGGGGCAGGTTATGAGCAGTTCTTC.

The chain combines TRBV10-3 with TRBJ2-7, with 10 bases aligning to TRBD1. CDR3 length: 14 amino acids. Germline CDR1 ENHRY, CDR2 SYGVKD. J was trimmed by 5 bases and V by 7 bases; bases with no gene match: 8. The CDR3 loop is CAITPGQGIHEQYF. The DNA for the CDR3 is TGTGCCATCACCCCGGGACAGGGGATCCACGAGCAGTACTTC.

The genes are TRBV18 and TRBJ1-1; tentatively, D is TRBD1 (6 bases). V gave up 6 bases and J gave up 7 bases, with 15 bases separating them. Germline CDR1 KGHSH, CDR2 LQKENI. This CDR3 is built from 13 residues. This chain's CDR3 is CASSLGGLGEAFF. The CDR3 region has the DNA TGTGCCAGCTCTCTCGGGGGGCTTGGTGAAGCTTTCTTT.

The chain recombines TRBV5-6 with TRBJ2-5, with a tentative D call TRBD2 (5 bases). Trimming stripped 0 bases from V and 1 base from J, with 10 bases between. CDR3 length: 15 amino acids. CDR1 and CDR2 (germline): SGHDT, YYEEEE. The DNA of the CDR3 is TGTGCCAGCAGCTTGGCCGGGAAGTCCCAAGAGACCCAGTACTTC. Protein product: CASSLAGKSQETQYF. Using reference TRBV5-6 and TRBJ2-5 for the parts outside the CDR3, the full variable domain is DAGVTQSPTHLIKTRGQQVTLRCSPKSGHDTVSWYQQALGQGPQFIFQYYEEEERQRGNFPDRFSGHQFPNYSSELNVNALLLGDSALYLCASSLAGKSQETQYFGPGTRLLVL.

The rearrangement joins TRBV10-3 to TRBJ2-1; TRBD2 agrees at 7 bases. CDR1 is ENHRY, CDR2 SYGVKD, per germline. This CDR3 region has 16 residues. The ends lost 0 bases at V and 6 bases at J; junction bases unmatched: 8. The CDR3, as DNA: TGTGCCATCAGTGAGTCGACGGGGGGTGTATCCAATGAGCAGTTCTTC. It encodes CAISESTGGVSNEQFF.

This clone appeared once. V is TRBV18 and J is TRBJ1-1; D not resolved. V was pared by 0 bases and J by 0 bases, with 23 bases between. In germline, CDR1 is KGHSH, CDR2 LQKENI. This CDR3 is built from 20 residues. CDR3 nucleotides: TGTGCCAGCTCACCACCGGTCAGAGCCGCCTCGGGTCCCATGAACACTGAAGCTTTCTTT. The encoded protein is CASSPPVRAASGPMNTEAFF.

This chain joins TRBV12-5 and TRBJ1-2; 7 bases align to TRBD1. Trimming took 0 bases from V and 2 from J; bases not matched to a gene: 12. Germline loops: CDR1 LGHNT, CDR2 FRNRAP. The CDR3 loop spans 18 amino acids. The CDR3 loop reads CASGLVTGATIKNYGYTF. The CDR3 region has the DNA TGTGCTAGTGGTTTGGTAACAGGGGCGACCATCAAAAACTATGGCTACACCTTC.